This T cell receptor (beta chain) appears in the sequencing data of a study of blood T cell repertoires in COVID-19. Background on the study: Researchers got acute and convalescent COVID-19 samples from the United States, Italy and Spain. From T cells, B-cell-depleted T cells, or PBMCs came the material, which was cDNA or gDNA.

V shed 4 bases, J shed 7 bases, and the junction held 9 bases outside the gene matches. The CDR3 has 16 residues. The V gene's germline CDR1 is MGHRA and CDR2 YSYEKL. Original processing notes: Researchers report that nucleated cell counts were estimated from reference gene primer amplification. The data were produced by immunoSEQ multiplex PCR, yet TCRdb's version contains in-frame clones alone and is incomplete. That table supplies the V and J calls and clone size; D and trimming were determined from the DNA. The sample holds around 150,000 clones; about 86% are singletons and the top ten take roughly 19%.

Sequencing was done on a sample of peripheral blood. The clonotype originates from a woman of 80 years or more with acute or convalescent COVID-19. The chain recombines TRBV4-1 with TRBJ2-2, with 10 bases fitting TRBD2. The CDR3 DNA follows: TGCGCCAGCAGCCGGTCACTAGCGGGAAGTCACGGGGAGCTGTTTTTT. This codes for CASSRSLAGSHGELFF.